Below are 25 T cell receptor beta chains sequenced from a single sample in a study of blood T cells in healthy people across ages (dated by TCRdb to between 2014 and 2016). Libraries were constructed by 5' RACE. Sequencing instrument: Illumina HiSeq 2500. A second roughly 7 to 11 cycle PCR used a sample-barcoded 5' primer and a J-beta primer mix. The raw public data were reprocessed by TCRdb itself: fastp quality trimming at Q25, MiXCR clonotype calling, in-frame beta chains only. Merged by CDR3 protein, the rows form single entries marked with the most common genes and DNA. Across this sample there are roughly 720,000 distinct CDR3 sequences, with 40% to 65% seen only once. The ten largest clones represent 41% of the sample. Sequences were obtained from blood. All receptors derive from a man older than 75 in good health.

J is TRBJ1-6 and V is TRBV12-3 or TRBV12-4; D might be TRBD1 (5 bases). This CDR3 is 14 amino acids long. Between the trimmed V and J ends, which lost 3 bases and 7 bases, there was a span of 10 bases. The CDR3 DNA sequence: TGTGCCAGCAGTTTTAGGGACGGAAATTCACCCCTCCACTTT. Its translation is CASSFRDGNSPLHF.

This clonotype was counted a single time. CDR3: CASSQDLWETQYF. The CDR3 DNA sequence: TGTGCCAGCAGCCAAGATCTCTGGGAGACCCAGTACTTC. The chain recombines TRBV3-1 with TRBJ2-5; the D is unclear. CDR3 size: 13 residues. V dropped 0 bases and J dropped 5 bases, with 7 bases sitting between them. Looked up from germline, CDR1 is LGHDT and CDR2 is YNNKEL (reference sequence).

The CDR3 bases are TGTGCCAGCAGGACCCAAACAGGGGGAGGTGAAAAACTGTTTTTT. It encodes CASRTQTGGGEKLFF. The chain is built from TRBV2 and TRBJ1-4, with 8 bases matching TRBD1. The CDR3 has 15 residues. CDR1 and CDR2 from the germline V gene are SNHLY and FYNNEI. V was clipped by 6 bases and J by 7 bases; unmatched bases: 10.

This sequence joins TRBV20-1 and TRBJ2-7, with D perhaps matching TRBD1 (6 bases). The CDR3 extends over 12 amino acids. V was clipped by 5 bases and J by 5 bases, with 13 bases between them. Germline-derived CDR1 and CDR2 are DFQATT and SNEGSKA (reference sequence). This CDR3 is CSAEQGTHEQYF. In DNA, the CDR3 is TGCAGTGCTGAACAGGGTACCCACGAGCAGTACTTC.

This clonotype was observed once. The chain has TRBV29-1 and TRBJ2-1, with 7 bases that match TRBD2. Gene TRBJ2-7 matches the end of the DNA better, so the J call may be wrong. The CDR3 has 15 amino acids. Germline V gives CDR1 SQVTM, CDR2 ANQGSEA. CDR3: CSVGSSAGAYNEQYF. As DNA, the CDR3 is TGCAGCGTTGGGAGTTCGGCGGGAGCCTACAATGAGCAGTACTTC.

The chain couples TRBV20-1 to TRBJ1-2; D is unclear. CDR1 is DFQATT and CDR2 is SNEGSKA in the germline V gene (reference sequence). V was pared by 1 base and J by 7 bases, with 16 bases between. This CDR3 has 14 amino acids. The CDR3 region is CSARVKGSLSGYTF. CDR3 sequence (DNA): TGCAGTGCTAGAGTCAAGGGTTCCCTTTCTGGCTACACCTTC.

This clonotype was counted only a few times. The chain employs TRBV6-2 or TRBV6-3 and TRBJ1-2, with 7 bases that match TRBD1. V was clipped by 0 bases and J by 4 bases; unmatched bases: 5. The CDR3 consists of 15 residues. Germline V gives CDR1 MNHEY, CDR2 SVGEGT. DNA of the CDR3: TGTGCCAGCAGTTACTCAGGGGGCGAGGGCTATGGCTACACCTTC. It yields the protein CASSYSGGEGYGYTF.

V and J are TRBV3-1 and TRBJ2-1, with D maybe TRBD2 (7 bases). Trimming took 7 bases from V and 10 from J, leaving 20 bases between them. The CDR3 runs to 14 residues. CDR1 LGHDT and CDR2 YNNKEL come from the germline V gene (reference sequence). The CDR3 bases are TGTGCCAGCACCCATCGGGGGGCCGGGAGCGAGCAGTTCTTC. Protein product: CASTHRGAGSEQFF.

This clonotype was detected a few times. This chain joins TRBV27 and TRBJ1-2; D unclear. Per the germline V gene, CDR1 is MNHEY and CDR2 is SMNVEV (reference sequence). The CDR3 runs to 14 residues. The V gene lost 0 bases and the J gene lost 5 bases, with 10 bases spanning the gap. CDR3 nucleotide sequence: TGTGCCAGCAGTTTATCTCCGCCCGGATATGGCTACACCTTC. It yields the protein CASSLSPPGYGYTF.

The chain uses TRBV20-1 and TRBJ2-1; D is unresolved. The germline V gene has CDR1 DFQATT and CDR2 SNEGSKA (reference sequence). The CDR3 is 15 residues long. V lost 0 bases and J 0 bases, leaving 9 bases between the germline ends. CDR3: CSARDTRASYNEQFF. The CDR3 DNA reads as TGCAGTGCTAGAGATACAAGGGCCTCCTACAATGAGCAGTTCTTC.

The J gene is TRBJ1-2, the V gene TRBV7-2; D is unresolved. Germline values: CDR1 SGHTA, CDR2 FQGNSA. Trimming cost V 5 bases and J 2 bases, with 9 bases left between them. This CDR3 has 13 amino acids. The CDR3 loop is CASSVTKNYGYTF. DNA of the CDR3: TGTGCCAGCAGCGTAACGAAGAACTATGGCTACACCTTC.

This chain links TRBV12-3 or TRBV12-4 with TRBJ1-3; 7 nucleotides align to TRBD1. With 3 bases clipped from V and 3 bases from J, the junction kept 8 bases outside the gene matches. The CDR3 sequence is 16 residues long. The CDR3 bases are TGTGCCAGCAGTTTGCGAGACAGGGTCCTTGGAAACACCATATATTTT. It encodes CASSLRDRVLGNTIYF.

The V gene is TRBV9, the J gene TRBJ2-2, with D possibly called TRBD1 or TRBD2 (7 bases each). The CDR3 has 15 residues. V was trimmed by 3 bases and J by 5 bases, leaving 14 bases between them. Per the germline V gene, CDR1 is SGDLS and CDR2 is YYNGEE. The CDR3 here is CASSAHRGGTGELFF. The DNA of the CDR3 is TGTGCCAGCAGCGCACACAGGGGAGGGACCGGGGAGCTGTTTTTT.

This clonotype was counted a few times. CDR3 nucleotides: TGCGCCAGCAGCCCAGGACTAGCGGGCCCCTCCTACGAGCAGTACTTC. Translating gives CASSPGLAGPSYEQYF. V usage is TRBV4-1 and J usage is TRBJ2-7; 11 nucleotides align to TRBD2. The CDR3 length is 16 residues. V trimming: 4 bases; J trimming: 0 bases; junction bases outside the gene matches: 5. Germline V lookup: CDR1 MGHRA, CDR2 YSYEKL.

This CDR3 is CASSSRAGPQETQYF. CDR3 nucleotides: TGTGCCAGCAGTTCACGGGCAGGGCCTCAAGAGACCCAGTACTTC. The rearrangement links TRBV6-5 to TRBJ2-5, with a tentative D call TRBD1 (5 bases). This CDR3 region has 15 residues. Germline V gene data show CDR1 as MNHEY and CDR2 as SVGAGI. Trimming took off 4 bases at V and 2 bases at J, with 14 bases between the two ends.

The V call is TRBV10-3, the J call TRBJ2-2; possibly TRBD2 for D (5 bases). The CDR3 sequence is 15 residues long. V was pared by 3 bases and J by 0 bases, with 8 bases between. Germline V gene sequence: CDR1 ENHRY, CDR2 SYGVKD. The CDR3 DNA is TGTGCCATCAGTGACGTGGGAGCGAACACCGGGGAGCTGTTTTTT. Amino acid sequence: CAISDVGANTGELFF.

The chain has TRBV28 and TRBJ2-5; D tentatively reads TRBD1 or TRBD2 (5 bases each). The J call may not be correct, given that the DNA end is closer to TRBJ2-7. The CDR3 consists of 14 residues. Germline V CDR1 and CDR2: MDHEN, SYDVKM. The CDR3 DNA follows: TGTGCCAGCAGTACCGCAGGGAGTGGCTACGAGCAGTACTTC. Translation gives CASSTAGSGYEQYF.

The rearrangement uses TRBV7-2 and TRBJ2-1; TRBD1 matches 7 bases. Germline V lookup: CDR1 SGHTA, CDR2 FQGNSA. J was trimmed by 4 bases and V by 2 bases; bases with no gene match: 11. The CDR3 spans 17 residues. The DNA for the CDR3 is TGTGCCAGCAGCTTAATGGCCGGGACAGCAAATTACAATGAGCAGTTCTTC. Amino acid sequence: CASSLMAGTANYNEQFF. The whole variable domain, filled in from reference TRBV7-2 and TRBJ2-1, reads GAGVSQSPSNKVTEKGKDVELRCDPISGHTALYWYRQSLGQGLEFLIYFQGNSAPDKSGLPSDRFSAERTGGSVSTLTIQRTQQEDSAVYLCASSLMAGTANYNEQFFGPGTRLTVL.

In this sample, this clonotype turned up once. The V and J genes are TRBV6-5 and TRBJ1-2; D remains unclear. The V gene's germline CDR1 is MNHEY and CDR2 SVGAGI. The CDR3 runs to 13 residues. V was clipped by 0 bases and J by 4 bases, with 6 bases between them. The CDR3 DNA reads TGTGCCAGCAGTTACTCACACAGCTATGGCTACACCTTC. This sequence encodes CASSYSHSYGYTF.

V and J are TRBV5-1 and TRBJ2-7; possibly TRBD1 or TRBD2 for D (5 bases each). The V gene's germline CDR1 is SGHRS and CDR2 YFSETQ. Trimming removed 4 bases at V and 4 bases at J, with 18 bases between. CDR3 length: 15 amino acids. The CDR3: CASSRDWDGLYEQYF. CDR3 sequence (DNA): TGCGCCAGCAGCCGAGACTGGGACGGGCTATACGAGCAGTACTTC.

This sequence joins TRBV6-5 and TRBJ2-4; no firm D call. Near its end, the DNA agrees better with TRBJ2-7, so the J call may be wrong. The germline gives CDR1 MNHEY, CDR2 SVGAGI. This CDR3 is 11 amino acids long. The CDR3 sequence is CATARWDEQYF. In nucleotides, the CDR3 is TGTGCCACCGCGAGGTGGGACGAGCAGTACTTC.

In its sample, this clonotype was seen a few times. The rearrangement joins TRBV5-6 to TRBJ2-7, with 8 bases fitting TRBD2. Trimming took 5 bases from V and 3 from J; bases not matched to a gene: 7. This CDR3 region has 14 residues. CDR1 is SGHDT and CDR2 is YYEEEE in the germline V gene. CDR3 bases: TGTGCCAGCAGGGTAGCGGGATCCGGCTACGAGCAGTACTTC. Translating gives CASRVAGSGYEQYF.

The chain carries TRBV21-1 and TRBJ2-7; the table's D gene call, TRBD1, was not cross checked with the DNA. TRBV21-1 is reported as a pseudogene. This CDR3 contains 15 residues. CDR3 region: CASSKRAGQTYEQYF. The DNA for the CDR3 is TGTGCCAGCAGCAAACGGGCGGGACAAACCTACGAGCAGTACTTC.

The genes are TRBV7-2 and TRBJ2-7; maybe TRBD1 (6 bases). Germline lookup yields CDR1 SGHTA and CDR2 FQGNSA. The CDR3 spans 14 residues. V was clipped by 5 bases and J by 4 bases, with 15 bases between them. The CDR3 loop is CASSATGGPYEQYF. The CDR3 bases are TGTGCCAGCAGCGCGACAGGAGGACCTTACGAGCAGTACTTC.

This clonotype has only one observation. This chain joins TRBV6-5 and TRBJ1-2, with D possibly TRBD1 on 5 matching bases. The CDR3 runs 15 residues. From germline, CDR1 is MNHEY and CDR2 SVGAGI. Trimming left V 0 bases short and J 4 bases short, with 12 bases between. CDR3 bases: TGTGCCAGCAGTTACTCGCCGGGGGGAAGCTATGGCTACACCTTC. It specifies CASSYSPGGSYGYTF.